These 3 T cell receptor beta chains originate from one sample sequenced in a study of shared clonotypes between healthy human individuals. TCRdb's table, derived via immunoSEQ multiplex PCR, lists solely in-frame clones and lacks some. The sample carries a few hundred thousand clones, approximately 65% recorded once. Sequences were obtained from memory CD4+ T cells sorted from blood. Subset described: CD45RA-negative fraction. The receptors here all came from a man aged 30 to 45 in good health.

A remark on this clone: Other nucleotide sequences in the sample specify the same CDR3. The chain carries TRBV11-2 and TRBJ1-2; D gene uncertain. The germline V and J ends were trimmed by 1 base and 4 bases, with 10 bases remaining between them. Germline CDR1 and CDR2: SGHAT and FQNNGV. This CDR3 region has 14 residues. CDR3 nucleotides: TGTGCCAGCAGCTTAGTCGGCAGGCTCTATGGCTACACCTTC. Translating gives CASSLVGRLYGYTF. Filled out from reference TRBV11-2 and TRBJ1-2, the complete variable domain reads EAGVAQSPRYKIIEKRQSVAFWCNPISGHATLYWYQQILGQGPKLLIQFQNNGVVDDSQLPKDRFSAERLKGVDSTLKIQPAKLEDSAVYLCASSLVGRLYGYTFGSGTRLTVV.

The V call is TRBV27, the J call TRBJ2-7; 7 bases line up with TRBD1. The CDR3 covers 14 residues. Germline values: CDR1 MNHEY, CDR2 SMNVEV (reference sequence). After removal of 7 bases from V and 7 bases from J, the junction contained 13 bases not matched to a gene. DNA for the CDR3: TGTGCCAGCAAGTTCGGCAGGGGGATATGGGAGCAGTACTTC. Protein product: CASKFGRGIWEQYF.

This clone occurred a few times. J is TRBJ2-1 and V is TRBV5-1; the match to TRBD2 covers 12 bases. Germline CDR1 SGHRS, CDR2 YFSETQ. CDR3 length: 15 residues. V lost 4 bases to trimming and J lost 9 bases; unmatched junction nucleotides: 8. The CDR3 DNA sequence: TGCGCCAGCAGCCCTAGCGGGAGGGCTGGGGTTGAGCAGTTCTTC. This gives the protein CASSPSGRAGVEQFF.